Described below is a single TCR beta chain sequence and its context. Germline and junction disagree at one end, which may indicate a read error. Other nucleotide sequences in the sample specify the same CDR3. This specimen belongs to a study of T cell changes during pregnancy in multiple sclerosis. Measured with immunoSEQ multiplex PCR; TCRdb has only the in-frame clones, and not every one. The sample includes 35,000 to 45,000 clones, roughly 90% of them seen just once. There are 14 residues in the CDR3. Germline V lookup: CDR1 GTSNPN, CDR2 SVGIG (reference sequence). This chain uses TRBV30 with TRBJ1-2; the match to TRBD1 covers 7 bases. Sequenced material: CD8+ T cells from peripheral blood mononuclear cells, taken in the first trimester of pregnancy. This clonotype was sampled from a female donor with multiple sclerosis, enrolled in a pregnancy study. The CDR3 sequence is CAWSWPGQIYGYTF. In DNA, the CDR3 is TGCGCCTGGAGTTGGCCGGGACAGATCTATGGCTACACCTTC.